This T cell receptor (beta chain) is drawn from a study of human T cells and chemical hapten exposure. Study details: Diphenylcyclopropenone, dosed weekly to the scalp, was given to patients throughout the roughly 25-week study. Small discrepancies in pooled library volume mainly accounted for the varying TCR yields per sample. Broader study findings: Relative to controls, expanded TCRs formed significantly more large CDR3 similarity clusters.

TCRdb fed the RACE reads into MiXCR, producing one record per CDR3 protein. The table lists about 97,000 distinct CDR3 sequences, around 25% of them singletons. Note on this clonotype: Its antigen is unidentified.

The length of the CDR3 is 13 residues. V was clipped by 7 bases and J by 9 bases, with 18 bases between them. Looked up from germline, CDR1 is SGHVS and CDR2 is FQNEAQ. Documented time point: patch test 3, about 24 weeks after DPC sensitization. Treatment given: therapeutic diphenylcyclopropenone sensitization with weekly scalp DPC. The study extracted total RNA from unfractionated whole blood. This TCR was sampled from a man in his forties with alopecia areata. Some clones in this sample may be carry-over from other donors' samples. The gene calls are TRBV7-8 and TRBJ1-2; D ambiguous. The specimen comprised whole blood, sampled in connection with sensitization to the hapten diphenylcyclopropenone (DPC). As DNA, the CDR3 is TGTGCCAGCACCAATCTCGAGACCTGGAGCTACACCTTC. This codes for CASTNLETWSYTF.